This is a list of T cell receptor beta chains from one sample in a study of T-cell memory formation after mild COVID-19. In TCRdb, the 5' RACE reads were re-called with MiXCR into one record per CDR3 protein. The sample contains about 350,000 distinct CDR3 sequences, roughly an eighth of which appear only once. Sample: PBMCs or a T cell subset sorted from them (not recorded which). The receptor source for this set is a man aged 18 to 35 who had mild COVID-19 (a few samples of this study predate the infection). Cell type and time point are not known. Each CDR3 is given with its conserved first and last residue. The D gene is left open where the match is weak. A clone size is listed for some rows: how often the clone was seen (once, few, many), or a class if it is expanded.

>TRBV4-3|TRBD2|medium-sized|TRBJ2-6
TGCGCCAGCAGCCAGACTAGCGGTTCTGGGGCCAACGTCCTGACTTTC
CASSQTSGSGANVLTF
>TRBV6-5|TRBD1|.|TRBJ2-1
TGTGCCAGCAGCCCAGGCACAGGGGGAGCGGATGAGCAGTTCTTC
CASSPGTGGADEQFF
>TRBV7-9|.|many|TRBJ1-1
TGTGCCAGCAGCTGGGGTTGGGGCATGAACACTGAAGCTTTCTTT
CASSWGWGMNTEAFF
>TRBV6-5|.|.|TRBJ1-2
TGTGCCAGCAGCCCCTGGGGGGCGGATGGCTACACCTTC
CASSPWGADGYTF
>TRBV30|TRBD1|.|TRBJ1-2
TGTGCCTGGAATTCTAGGGGGCATGGCTACACCTTC
CAWNSRGHGYTF
>TRBV6-8|TRBD2|few|TRBJ2-5
TGTGCCAGCAGTTACCTAAGCGGGACGGCTGGATCGGACGGGACCCAGTACTTC
CASSYLSGTAGSDGTQYF
>TRBV6-2/TRBV6-3|TRBD2|.|TRBJ2-2
TGTGCCAGCAACCCCCGGGAGCGGGGGGGCCCCGGGGAGCTGTTTTTT
CASNPRERGGPGELFF
>TRBV19|TRBD1|.|TRBJ1-1
TGTGCCACCCACACGCCGGGACAGGGGAACACTGAAGCTTTCTTT
CATHTPGQGNTEAFF
>TRBV12-3/TRBV12-4|.|.|TRBJ2-3
TGTGCCAGCAGGGGCCTGGACCAACTCACAGATACGCAGTATTTT
CASRGLDQLTDTQYF
>TRBV6-4|TRBD1|many|TRBJ2-6
TGTGCCAGCAGTGACTCAGGGGGCGCTGGGGCCAACGTCCTGACTTTC
CASSDSGGAGANVLTF
>TRBV11-2|.|few|TRBJ2-2
TGTGCCAGCACCCTTTGGGCGACGGCGCCTGCCGGGGAGCTGTTTTTT
CASTLWATAPAGELFF
>TRBV24-1|.|.|TRBJ2-1
TGTGCCACCAGGGGGGATTCGGTAAATGAGCAGTTCTTC
CATRGDSVNEQFF
>TRBV27|TRBD1|many|TRBJ2-7
TGTGCCAGCAGCCCTTACAGGGGGCTCGGGTACGAGCAGTACTTC
CASSPYRGLGYEQYF
>TRBV6-2/TRBV6-3|.|few|TRBJ1-6
TGTGCCAGCAGGCAAACAGGGAGCTCCTATAATTCACCCCTCCACTTT
CASRQTGSSYNSPLHF
>TRBV5-1|.|.|TRBJ1-6
TGCGCCAGCACTACGGAATTTACCTATAATTCACCCCTCCACTTT
CASTTEFTYNSPLHF
>TRBV7-2|TRBD1|many|TRBJ1-4
TGTGCCAGCAGCCACAGGGGAGGGAATGAAAAACTGTTTTTT
CASSHRGGNEKLFF
>TRBV6-2/TRBV6-3|.|.|TRBJ1-5
TGTGCCAGCAGTTACTCGGTGGCAGTCAATCAGCCCCAGCATTTT
CASSYSVAVNQPQHF
>TRBV20-1|TRBD1|.|TRBJ2-6
TGCAGTGTGAGGGGGCCGGCAGGGGCCAACGTCCTGACTTTC
CSVRGPAGANVLTF
>TRBV28|.|.|TRBJ1-4
TGTGCCAGCAGACCGGGGGTAACTAATGAAAAACTGTTTTTT
CASRPGVTNEKLFF
>TRBV7-9|TRBD2|few|TRBJ2-1
TGTGCCAGCACTGGACTAGCGGGGGTAAAGAATGAGCAGTTCTTC
CASTGLAGVKNEQFF
>TRBV6-1|TRBD1|.|TRBJ1-1
TGTGCCAGCTTTGGACAGGTTGGGACTGAAGCTTTCTTT
CASFGQVGTEAFF
>TRBV11-2|TRBD2|.|TRBJ2-5
TGTGCCAGCAGCCCCGTCGTGGGCGGGGGGGCCACGGAGACCCAGTACTTC
CASSPVVGGGATETQYF
>TRBV5-4|.|many|TRBJ2-1
TGTGCCAGCAGCCCGTGGCCGAGGAATGAGCAGTTCTTC
CASSPWPRNEQFF
>TRBV5-1|TRBD1|few|TRBJ1-5
TGCGCCAGCAGCGTAGGACAGGGAGATCAGCCCCAGCATTTT
CASSVGQGDQPQHF
>TRBV27|TRBD1|many|TRBJ1-2
TGTGCCAGCGGACCAGGGGGCTTCTATGGCTACACCTTC
CASGPGGFYGYTF
>TRBV2|TRBD2|many|TRBJ2-1
TGTGCCAGCGGCACTCCCGAACTAGCGGGGGAAGAGAATGAGCAGTTCTTC
CASGTPELAGEENEQFF
>TRBV5-1|TRBD2|many|TRBJ2-3
TGCGCCAGCAGCTTGGAAGCGGGGCGCACAGATACGCAGTATTTT
CASSLEAGRTDTQYF
>TRBV19|.|many|TRBJ2-2
TGTGCCAGTACCTGGGTATCGCTCCCGAACACCGGGGAGCTGTTTTTT
CASTWVSLPNTGELFF
>TRBV10-3|TRBD2|.|TRBJ2-5
TGTGCCATCAGCGAAGGGAAGCGGGGGCCACAAGAGACCCAGTACTTC
CAISEGKRGPQETQYF
>TRBV4-1|TRBD1|many|TRBJ2-3
TGCGCCAGCAGCCGGACAGGGGAACGCACAGATACGCAGTATTTT
CASSRTGERTDTQYF
>TRBV5-1|.|.|TRBJ1-1
TGCGCCAGCAGCTTGGAAGTCCGGGCAGGGGAAGGTGAAGCTTTCTTT
CASSLEVRAGEGEAFF
>TRBV20-1|.|once|TRBJ2-2
TGCAGTGCTAGAGCCCGAAGGGTAGGGCAGAGGAGCGGGGAGCTGTTTTTT
CSARARRVGQRSGELFF
>TRBV7-9|.|.|TRBJ2-5
TGTGCCAGCAGCTTCCTGGGTGGCCAGTACTTC
CASSFLGGQYF
>TRBV6-2/TRBV6-3|.|few|TRBJ2-2
TGTGCCAGCAACGACAGACTCAACACCGGGGAGCTGTTTTTT
CASNDRLNTGELFF
>TRBV7-9|TRBD1|few|TRBJ1-4
TGTGCCAGCGCCTCACAGGGGGCAACTAATGAAAAACTGTTTTTT
CASASQGATNEKLFF
>TRBV6-2/TRBV6-3|TRBD2|.|TRBJ2-1
TGTGCCAGCACCCCGGCGGGGGTAAACTCCTACAATGAGCAGTTCTTC
CASTPAGVNSYNEQFF
>TRBV4-2|TRBD2|many|TRBJ2-3
TGTGCCAGCAGCCAAGAGGGCGGACTAGCGGATCTGGCGGGCACAGATACGCAGTATTTT
CASSQEGGLADLAGTDTQYF